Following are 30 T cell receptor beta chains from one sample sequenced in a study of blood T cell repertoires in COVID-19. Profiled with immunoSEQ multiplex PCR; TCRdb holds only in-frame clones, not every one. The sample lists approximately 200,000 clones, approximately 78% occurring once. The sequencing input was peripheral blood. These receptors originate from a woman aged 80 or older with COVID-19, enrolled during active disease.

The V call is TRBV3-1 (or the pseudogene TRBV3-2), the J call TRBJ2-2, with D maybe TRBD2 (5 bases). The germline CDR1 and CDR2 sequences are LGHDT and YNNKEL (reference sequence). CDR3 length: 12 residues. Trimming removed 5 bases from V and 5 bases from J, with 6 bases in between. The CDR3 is CASSGETGELFF. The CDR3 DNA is TGTGCCAGCAGCGGGGAGACCGGGGAGCTGTTTTTT.

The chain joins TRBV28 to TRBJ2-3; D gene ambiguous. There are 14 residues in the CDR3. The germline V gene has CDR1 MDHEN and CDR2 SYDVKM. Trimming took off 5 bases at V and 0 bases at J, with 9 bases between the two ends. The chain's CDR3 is CASSPLLSTDTQYF. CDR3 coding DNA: TGTGCCAGCAGTCCACTCCTTAGCACAGATACGCAGTATTTT.

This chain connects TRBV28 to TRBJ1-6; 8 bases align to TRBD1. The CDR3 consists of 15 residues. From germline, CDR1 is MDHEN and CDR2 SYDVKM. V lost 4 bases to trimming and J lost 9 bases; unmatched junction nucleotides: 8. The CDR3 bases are TGTGCCAGCAGTTGGGGGATGGGACAGGCTTCACCCCTCCACTTT. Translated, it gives CASSWGMGQASPLHF.

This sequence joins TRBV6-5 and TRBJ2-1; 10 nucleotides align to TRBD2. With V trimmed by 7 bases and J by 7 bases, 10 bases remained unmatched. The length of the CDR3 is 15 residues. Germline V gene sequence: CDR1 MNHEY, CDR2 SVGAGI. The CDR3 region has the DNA TGTGCCAGCATCTTCGAAACTAGCGGGGTTAATGAGCAGTTCTTC. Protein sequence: CASIFETSGVNEQFF.

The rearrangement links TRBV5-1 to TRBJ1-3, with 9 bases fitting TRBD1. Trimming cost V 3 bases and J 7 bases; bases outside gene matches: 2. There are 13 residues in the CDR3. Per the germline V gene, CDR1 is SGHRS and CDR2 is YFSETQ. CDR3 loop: CASSSGTGNTIYF. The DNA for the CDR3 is TGCGCCAGCAGCTCCGGGACAGGGAACACCATATATTTT.

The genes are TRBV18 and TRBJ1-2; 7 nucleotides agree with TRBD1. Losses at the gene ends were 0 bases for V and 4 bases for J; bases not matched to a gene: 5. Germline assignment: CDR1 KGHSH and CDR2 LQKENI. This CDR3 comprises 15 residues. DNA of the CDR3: TGTGCCAGCTCACCACCGGGACAGCGGCTCTATGGCTACACCTTC. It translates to CASSPPGQRLYGYTF.

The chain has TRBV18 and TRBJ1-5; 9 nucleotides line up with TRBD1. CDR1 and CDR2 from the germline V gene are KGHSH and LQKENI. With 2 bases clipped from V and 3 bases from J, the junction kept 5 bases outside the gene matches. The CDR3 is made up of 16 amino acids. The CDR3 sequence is CASSPATGGTNQPQHF. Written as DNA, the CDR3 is TGTGCCAGCTCACCAGCGACAGGGGGTACCAATCAGCCCCAGCATTTT.

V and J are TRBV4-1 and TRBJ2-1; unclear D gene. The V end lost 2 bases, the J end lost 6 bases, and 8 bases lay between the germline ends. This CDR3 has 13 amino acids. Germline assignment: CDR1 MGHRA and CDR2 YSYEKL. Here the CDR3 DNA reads TGCGCCAGCAGCCAAATTGGGCCCAATGAGCAGTTCTTC. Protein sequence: CASSQIGPNEQFF.

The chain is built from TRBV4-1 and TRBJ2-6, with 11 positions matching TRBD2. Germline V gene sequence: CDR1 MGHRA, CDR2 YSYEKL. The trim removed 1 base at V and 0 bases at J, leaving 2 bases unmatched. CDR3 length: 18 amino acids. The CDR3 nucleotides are TGCGCCAGCAGCCAAGGACTAGCGGGGACCTCTGGGGCCAACGTCCTGACTTTC. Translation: CASSQGLAGTSGANVLTF.

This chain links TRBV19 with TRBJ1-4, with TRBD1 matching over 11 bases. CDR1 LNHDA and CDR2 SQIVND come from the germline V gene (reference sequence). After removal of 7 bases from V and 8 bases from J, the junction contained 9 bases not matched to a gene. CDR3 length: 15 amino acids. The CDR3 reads CASNPGQGAYEKLFF. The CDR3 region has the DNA TGTGCCAGTAATCCTGGACAGGGGGCGTACGAAAAACTGTTTTTT.

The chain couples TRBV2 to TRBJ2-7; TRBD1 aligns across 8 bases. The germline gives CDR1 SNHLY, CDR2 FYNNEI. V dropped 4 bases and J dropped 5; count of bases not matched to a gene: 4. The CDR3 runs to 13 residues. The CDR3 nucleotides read TGTGCCAGCAGTGGGACAGGGACCCACGAGCAGTACTTC. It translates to CASSGTGTHEQYF.

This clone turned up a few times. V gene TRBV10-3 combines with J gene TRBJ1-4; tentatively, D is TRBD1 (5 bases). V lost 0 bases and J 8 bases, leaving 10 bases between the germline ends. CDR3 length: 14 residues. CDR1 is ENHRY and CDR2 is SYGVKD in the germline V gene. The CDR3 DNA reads TGTGCCATCAGTGAGTCCCCAGGGCCCGAAAAACTGTTTTTT. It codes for CAISESPGPEKLFF.

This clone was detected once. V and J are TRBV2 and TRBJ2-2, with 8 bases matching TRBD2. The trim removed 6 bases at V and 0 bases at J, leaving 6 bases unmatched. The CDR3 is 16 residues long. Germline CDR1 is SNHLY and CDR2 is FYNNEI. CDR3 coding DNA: TGTGCCAGCAGAGGAGGCGGGAGGACGAACACCGGGGAGCTGTTTTTT. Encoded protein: CASRGGGRTNTGELFF.

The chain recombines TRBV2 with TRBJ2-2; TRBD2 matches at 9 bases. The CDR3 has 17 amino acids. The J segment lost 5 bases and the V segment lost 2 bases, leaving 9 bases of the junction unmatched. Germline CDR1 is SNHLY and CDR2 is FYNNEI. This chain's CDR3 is CASSEKAGGLRTGELFF. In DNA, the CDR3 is TGTGCCAGCAGTGAAAAGGCGGGAGGGCTAAGGACCGGGGAGCTGTTTTTT.

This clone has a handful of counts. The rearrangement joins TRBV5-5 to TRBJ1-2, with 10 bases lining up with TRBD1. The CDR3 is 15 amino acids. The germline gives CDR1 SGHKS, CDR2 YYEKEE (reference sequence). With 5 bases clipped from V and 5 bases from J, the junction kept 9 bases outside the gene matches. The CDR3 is CASSLGQGGHYGYTF. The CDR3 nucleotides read TGTGCCAGCAGTTTAGGACAGGGGGGCCATTATGGCTACACCTTC.

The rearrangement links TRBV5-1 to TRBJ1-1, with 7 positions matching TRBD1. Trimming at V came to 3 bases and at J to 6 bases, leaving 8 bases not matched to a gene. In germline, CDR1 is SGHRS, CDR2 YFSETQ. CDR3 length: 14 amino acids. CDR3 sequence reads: CASSSDREIAEAFF. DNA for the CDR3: TGCGCCAGCAGCTCCGACAGGGAGATCGCTGAAGCTTTCTTT.

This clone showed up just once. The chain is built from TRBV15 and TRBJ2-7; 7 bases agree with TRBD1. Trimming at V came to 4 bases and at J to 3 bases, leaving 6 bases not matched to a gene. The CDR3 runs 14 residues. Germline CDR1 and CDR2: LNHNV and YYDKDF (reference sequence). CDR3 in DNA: TGTGCCACCAGCATGGCGAGACAGGGCTACGAGCAGTACTTC. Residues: CATSMARQGYEQYF.

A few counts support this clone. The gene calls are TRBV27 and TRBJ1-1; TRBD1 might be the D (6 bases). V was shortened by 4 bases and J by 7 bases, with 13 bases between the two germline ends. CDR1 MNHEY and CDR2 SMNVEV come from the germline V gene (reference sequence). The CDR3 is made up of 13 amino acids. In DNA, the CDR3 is TGTGCCAGCAGTTACAGGACAGAGTATGAAGCTTTCTTT. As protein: CASSYRTEYEAFF.

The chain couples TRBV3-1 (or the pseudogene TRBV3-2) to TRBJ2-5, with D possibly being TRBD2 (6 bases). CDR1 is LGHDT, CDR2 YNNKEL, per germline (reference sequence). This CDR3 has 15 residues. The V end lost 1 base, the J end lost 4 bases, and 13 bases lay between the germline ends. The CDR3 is CASSQGAGLGETQYF. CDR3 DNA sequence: TGTGCCAGCAGCCAAGGTGCGGGATTAGGAGAGACCCAGTACTTC.

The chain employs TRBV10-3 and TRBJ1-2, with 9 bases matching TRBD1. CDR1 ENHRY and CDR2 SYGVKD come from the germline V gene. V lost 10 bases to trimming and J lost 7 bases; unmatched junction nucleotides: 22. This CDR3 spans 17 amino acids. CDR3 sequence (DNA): TGTGCCACCCAGTTCCTTGGCCCGGGACAGGGTGGTGGTGGCTACACCTTC. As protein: CATQFLGPGQGGGGYTF.

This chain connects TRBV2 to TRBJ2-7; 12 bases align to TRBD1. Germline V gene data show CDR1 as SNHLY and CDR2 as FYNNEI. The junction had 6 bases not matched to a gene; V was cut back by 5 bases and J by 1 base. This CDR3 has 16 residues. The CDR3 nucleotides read TGTGCCAGCAGTTCACCGGGACAGGGGGCTTCCTACGAGCAGTACTTC. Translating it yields CASSSPGQGASYEQYF.

Written as DNA, the CDR3 is TGTGCCAGCAGTTTTAATAGGAACACTGAAGCTTTCTTT. Amino acid sequence: CASSFNRNTEAFF. The chain joins TRBV28 to TRBJ1-1; D ambiguous. Trimming removed 3 bases at V and 1 base at J, with 6 bases between. Germline V lookup: CDR1 MDHEN, CDR2 SYDVKM. This CDR3 has 13 amino acids.

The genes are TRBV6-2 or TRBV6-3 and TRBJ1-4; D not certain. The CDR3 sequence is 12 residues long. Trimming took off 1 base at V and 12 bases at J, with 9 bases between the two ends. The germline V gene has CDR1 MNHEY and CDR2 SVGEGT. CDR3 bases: TGTGCCAGCAGTTACTACGGGTGGCAACTGTTTTTT. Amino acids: CASSYYGWQLFF.

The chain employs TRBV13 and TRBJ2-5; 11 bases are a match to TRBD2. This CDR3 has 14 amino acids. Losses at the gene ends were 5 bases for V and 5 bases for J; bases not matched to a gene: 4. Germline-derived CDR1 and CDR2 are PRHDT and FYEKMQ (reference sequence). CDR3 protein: CASSTGLAVETQYF. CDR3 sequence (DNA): TGTGCCAGCAGCACGGGACTAGCGGTCGAGACCCAGTACTTC.

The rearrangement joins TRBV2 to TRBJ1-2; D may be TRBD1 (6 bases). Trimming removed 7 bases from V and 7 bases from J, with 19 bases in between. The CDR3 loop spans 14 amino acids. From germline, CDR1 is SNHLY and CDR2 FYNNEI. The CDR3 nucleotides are TGTGCCAGCAACGAGGTGTCAGGGGCGCCTGGCTACACCTTC. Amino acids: CASNEVSGAPGYTF.

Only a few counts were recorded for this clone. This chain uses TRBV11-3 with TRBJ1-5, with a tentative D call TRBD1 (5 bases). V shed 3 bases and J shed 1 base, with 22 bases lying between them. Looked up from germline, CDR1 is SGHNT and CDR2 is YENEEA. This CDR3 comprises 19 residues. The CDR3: CASSLEGGVAEKSNQPQHF. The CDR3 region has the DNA TGTGCCAGCAGCTTGGAGGGAGGGGTCGCGGAGAAAAGCAATCAGCCCCAGCATTTT.

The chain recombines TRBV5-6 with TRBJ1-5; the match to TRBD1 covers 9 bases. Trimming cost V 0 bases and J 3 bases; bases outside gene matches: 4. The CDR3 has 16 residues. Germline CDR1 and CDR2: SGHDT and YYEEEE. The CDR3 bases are TGTGCCAGCAGCTTGGCAGACAGGGGGGTCAATCAGCCCCAGCATTTT. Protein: CASSLADRGVNQPQHF.

CDR3 loop: CASSLFSSPSYNEQFF. DNA of the CDR3: TGTGCCAGCAGCTTATTCTCCTCTCCCTCCTACAATGAGCAGTTCTTC. The chain is built from TRBV11-2 and TRBJ2-1; D remains ambiguous. Trimming left V 2 bases short and J 0 bases short, with 11 bases between. CDR3 size: 16 residues. Germline CDR1 and CDR2: SGHAT and FQNNGV.

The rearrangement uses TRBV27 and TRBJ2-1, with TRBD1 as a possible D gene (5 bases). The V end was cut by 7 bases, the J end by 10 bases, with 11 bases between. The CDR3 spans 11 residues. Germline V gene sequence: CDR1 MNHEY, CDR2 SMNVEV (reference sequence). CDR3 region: CASIDSNEQFF. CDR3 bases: TGTGCCAGCATTGACAGCAACGAGCAGTTCTTC.

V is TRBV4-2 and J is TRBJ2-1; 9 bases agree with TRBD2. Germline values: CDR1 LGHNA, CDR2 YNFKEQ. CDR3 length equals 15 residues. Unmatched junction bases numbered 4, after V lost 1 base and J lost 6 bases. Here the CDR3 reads CASSQGGGAGNEQFF. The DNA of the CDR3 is TGTGCCAGCAGCCAAGGCGGGGGGGCAGGCAATGAGCAGTTCTTC.